This T cell receptor beta chain derives from a study of blood T cell repertoires in COVID-19. Clones were read by immunoSEQ multiplex PCR, and TCRdb kept only the in-frame ones, dropping some. Of fewer than 200,000 clones listed, roughly 91% are singletons. Per germline, CDR1 SGHTA and CDR2 FQGNSA. Trimming removed 4 bases from V and 0 bases from J; junction bases left unmatched: 8. The CDR3 sequence is 17 residues long. Followed longitudinally, the Seattle patients had been enrolled during active infection. This receptor was obtained from a man aged 18 to 29 with COVID-19, enrolled during active disease. Sequencing was performed on peripheral blood. V usage is TRBV7-2 and J usage is TRBJ1-3, with TRBD1 identical over 8 bases. CDR3 in amino acids: CASSSRTGRYSGNTIYF. CDR3 nucleotide sequence: TGTGCCAGCAGCTCCCGGACAGGGCGATACTCTGGAAACACCATATATTTT.